The entry below gives a single T cell receptor beta chain sequence along with its context. Its antigen is as yet unknown. This sample is part of a study of untreated major depressive disorder. General study points: CD4+ T cells from depressed patients used TRBV05-01 (Vbeta 5.1) more often than controls.

The CDR3 loop spans 14 amino acids. Germline loops: CDR1 SNHLY, CDR2 FYNNEI. The V end lost 5 bases, the J end lost 2 bases, and 10 bases lay between the germline ends. Some clones are missing from TCRdb's copy, which holds only in-frame ones; the method was immunoSEQ multiplex PCR. Of 15,000 to 20,000 clones in the sample, under 90% are singletons; the top ten hold 0.82%. V usage is TRBV2 and J usage is TRBJ1-3, with a tentative D call TRBD1 (5 bases). This TCR was sampled from a woman aged 30 to 39 in good health. The specimen sequenced was CD4+ T cells from PBMCs. In DNA form, the CDR3 reads TGTGCCAGCAGTACGGACATCCCTGGAAACACCATATATTTT. Encoded protein: CASSTDIPGNTIYF.